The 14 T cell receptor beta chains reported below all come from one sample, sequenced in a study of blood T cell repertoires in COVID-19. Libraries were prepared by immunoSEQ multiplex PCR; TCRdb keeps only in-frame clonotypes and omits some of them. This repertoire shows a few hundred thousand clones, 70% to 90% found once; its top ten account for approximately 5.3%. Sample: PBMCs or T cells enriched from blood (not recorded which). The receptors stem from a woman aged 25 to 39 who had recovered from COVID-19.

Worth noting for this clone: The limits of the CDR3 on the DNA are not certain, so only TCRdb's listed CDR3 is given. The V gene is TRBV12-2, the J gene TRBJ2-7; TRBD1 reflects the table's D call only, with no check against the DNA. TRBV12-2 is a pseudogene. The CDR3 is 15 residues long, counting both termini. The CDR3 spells CASRFARGNVLGQYF.

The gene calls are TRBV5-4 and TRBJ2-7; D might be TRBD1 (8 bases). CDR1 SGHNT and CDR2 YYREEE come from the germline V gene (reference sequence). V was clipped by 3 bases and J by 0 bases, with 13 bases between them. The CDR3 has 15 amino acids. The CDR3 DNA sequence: TGTGCCAGCAGCTCGGGGGGACAGGTCTCCTACGAGCAGTACTTC. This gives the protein CASSSGGQVSYEQYF.

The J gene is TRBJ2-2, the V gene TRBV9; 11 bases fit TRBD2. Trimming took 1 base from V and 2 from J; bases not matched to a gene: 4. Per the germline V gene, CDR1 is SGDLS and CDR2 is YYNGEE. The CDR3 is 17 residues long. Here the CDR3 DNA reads TGTGCCAGCAGCGTAACTAGCGGGGGAAGAAACACCGGGGAGCTGTTTTTT. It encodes CASSVTSGGRNTGELFF.

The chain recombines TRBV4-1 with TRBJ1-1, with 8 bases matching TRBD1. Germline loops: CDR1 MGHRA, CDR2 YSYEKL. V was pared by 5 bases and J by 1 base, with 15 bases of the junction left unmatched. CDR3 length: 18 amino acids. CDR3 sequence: CASSSFGTGKGKNTEAFF. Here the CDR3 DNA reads TGCGCCAGCAGCTCATTCGGGACAGGTAAAGGTAAGAACACTGAAGCTTTCTTT.

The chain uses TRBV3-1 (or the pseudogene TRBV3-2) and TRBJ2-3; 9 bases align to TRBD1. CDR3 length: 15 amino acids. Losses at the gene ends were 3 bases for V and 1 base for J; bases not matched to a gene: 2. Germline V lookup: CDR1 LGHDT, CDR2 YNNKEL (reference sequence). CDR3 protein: CASSHGTGRTDTQYF. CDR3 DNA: TGTGCCAGCAGCCACGGGACAGGGCGCACAGATACGCAGTATTTT.

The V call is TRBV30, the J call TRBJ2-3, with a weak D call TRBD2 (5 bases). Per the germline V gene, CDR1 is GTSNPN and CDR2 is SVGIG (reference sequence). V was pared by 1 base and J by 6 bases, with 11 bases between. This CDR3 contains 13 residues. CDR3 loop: CAWSGVRGDTQYF. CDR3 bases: TGTGCCTGGAGTGGGGTCCGAGGGGATACGCAGTATTTT.

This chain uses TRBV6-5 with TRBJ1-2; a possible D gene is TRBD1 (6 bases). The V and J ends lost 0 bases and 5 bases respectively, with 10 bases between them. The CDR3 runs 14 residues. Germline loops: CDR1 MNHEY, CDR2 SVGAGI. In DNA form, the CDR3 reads TGTGCCAGCAGTTACTCCCACAGGGAGTATGGCTACACCTTC. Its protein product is CASSYSHREYGYTF.

The CDR3 reads CASSRFRDSAEAFF. The CDR3 DNA is TGTGCCAGCAGCCGCTTCCGGGACTCTGCTGAAGCTTTCTTT. J is TRBJ1-1 and V is TRBV3-1 (or the pseudogene TRBV3-2); possibly TRBD1 for D (5 bases). Per the germline V gene, CDR1 is LGHDT and CDR2 is YNNKEL (reference sequence). The CDR3 covers 14 residues. V lost 4 bases and J lost 6, with 15 bases in between.

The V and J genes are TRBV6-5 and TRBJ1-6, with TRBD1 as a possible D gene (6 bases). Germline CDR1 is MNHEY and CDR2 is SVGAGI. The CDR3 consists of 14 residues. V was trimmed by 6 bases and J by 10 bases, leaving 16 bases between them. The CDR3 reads CASRNRGGESPLHF. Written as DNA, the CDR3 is TGTGCCAGCAGGAATCGAGGGGGGGAATCACCCCTCCACTTT.

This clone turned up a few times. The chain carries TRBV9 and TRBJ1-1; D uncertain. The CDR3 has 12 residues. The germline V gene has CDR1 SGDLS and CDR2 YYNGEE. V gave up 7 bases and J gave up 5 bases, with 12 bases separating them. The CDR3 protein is CASGSRGTEAFF. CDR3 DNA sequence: TGTGCCAGCGGCTCCCGAGGGACTGAAGCTTTCTTT.

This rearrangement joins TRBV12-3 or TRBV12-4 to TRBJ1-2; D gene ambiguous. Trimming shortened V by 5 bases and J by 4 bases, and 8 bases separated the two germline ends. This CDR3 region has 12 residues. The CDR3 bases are TGTGCCAGCAGTCCCGCAGTCTATGGCTACACCTTC. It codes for CASSPAVYGYTF.

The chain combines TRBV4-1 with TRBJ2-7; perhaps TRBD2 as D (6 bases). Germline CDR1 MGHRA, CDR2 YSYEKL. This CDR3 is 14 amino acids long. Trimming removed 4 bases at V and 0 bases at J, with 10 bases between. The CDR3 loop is CASSRGGFSYEQYF. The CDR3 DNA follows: TGCGCCAGCAGCCGTGGAGGGTTCTCCTACGAGCAGTACTTC.

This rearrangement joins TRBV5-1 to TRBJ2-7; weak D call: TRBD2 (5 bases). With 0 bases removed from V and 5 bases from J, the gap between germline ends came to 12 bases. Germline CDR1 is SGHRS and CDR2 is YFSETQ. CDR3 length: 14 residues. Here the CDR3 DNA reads TGCGCCAGCAGCTTGGCCCGCGGGCAGGACGAGCAGTACTTC. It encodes CASSLARGQDEQYF. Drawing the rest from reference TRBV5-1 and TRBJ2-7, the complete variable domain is KAGVTQTPRYLIKTRGQQVTLSCSPISGHRSVSWYQQTPGQGLQFLFEYFSETQRNKGNFPGRFSGRQFSNSRSEMNVSTLELGDSALYLCASSLARGQDEQYFGPGTRLTVT.

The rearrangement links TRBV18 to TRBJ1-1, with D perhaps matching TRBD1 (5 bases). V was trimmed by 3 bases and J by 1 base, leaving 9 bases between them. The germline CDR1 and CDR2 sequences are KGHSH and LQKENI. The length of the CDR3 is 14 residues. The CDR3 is CASSPSQGNTEAFF. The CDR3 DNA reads TGTGCCAGCTCACCGAGCCAGGGGAACACTGAAGCTTTCTTT.